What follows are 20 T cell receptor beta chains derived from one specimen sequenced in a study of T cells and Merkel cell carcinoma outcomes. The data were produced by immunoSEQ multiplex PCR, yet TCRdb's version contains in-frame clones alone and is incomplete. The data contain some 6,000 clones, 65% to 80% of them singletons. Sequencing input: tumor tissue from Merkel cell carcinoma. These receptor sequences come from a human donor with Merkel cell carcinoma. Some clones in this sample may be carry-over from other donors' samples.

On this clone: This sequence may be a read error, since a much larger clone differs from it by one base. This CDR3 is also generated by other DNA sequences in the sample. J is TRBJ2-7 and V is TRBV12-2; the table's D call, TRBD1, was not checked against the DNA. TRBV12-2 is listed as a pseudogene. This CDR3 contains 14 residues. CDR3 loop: CANRLDTGPCEQYF. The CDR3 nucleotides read TGTGCAAATCGTTTAGACACAGGTCCTTGCGAGCAGTACTTC.

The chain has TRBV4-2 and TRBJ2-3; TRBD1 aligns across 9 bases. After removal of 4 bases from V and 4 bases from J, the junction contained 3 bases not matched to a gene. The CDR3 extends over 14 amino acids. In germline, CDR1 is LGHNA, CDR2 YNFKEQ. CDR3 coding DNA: TGTGCCAGCAGCCCCGGGACAGGGTCAGATACGCAGTATTTT. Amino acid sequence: CASSPGTGSDTQYF.

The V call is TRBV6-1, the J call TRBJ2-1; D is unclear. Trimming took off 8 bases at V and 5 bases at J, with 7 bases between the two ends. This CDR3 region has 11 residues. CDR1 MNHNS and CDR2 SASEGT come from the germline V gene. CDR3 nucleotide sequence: TGTGCCAGCGGCAGAAACAATGAGCAGTTCTTC. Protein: CASGRNNEQFF.

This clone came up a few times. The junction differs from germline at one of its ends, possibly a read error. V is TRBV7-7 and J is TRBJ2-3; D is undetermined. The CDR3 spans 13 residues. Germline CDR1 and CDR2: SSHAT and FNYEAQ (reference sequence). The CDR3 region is CASSSSIADTQYF. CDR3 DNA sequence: TGTGCTAGCAGCTCCTCAATCGCAGATACGCAGTATTTT.

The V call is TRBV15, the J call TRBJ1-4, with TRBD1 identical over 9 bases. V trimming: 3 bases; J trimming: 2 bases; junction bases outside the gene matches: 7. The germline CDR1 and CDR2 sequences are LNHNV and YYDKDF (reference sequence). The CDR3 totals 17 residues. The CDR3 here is CATSSTGTGRTNEKLFF. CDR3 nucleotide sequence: TGTGCCACCAGCAGTACCGGGACAGGGAGGACTAATGAAAAACTGTTTTTT.

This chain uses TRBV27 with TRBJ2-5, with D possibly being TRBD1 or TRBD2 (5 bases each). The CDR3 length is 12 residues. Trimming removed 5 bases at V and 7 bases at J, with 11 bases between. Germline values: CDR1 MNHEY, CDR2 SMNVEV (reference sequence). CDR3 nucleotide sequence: TGTGCCAGCAGTCCGAAGAGGGGGACCCAGTACTTC. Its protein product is CASSPKRGTQYF.

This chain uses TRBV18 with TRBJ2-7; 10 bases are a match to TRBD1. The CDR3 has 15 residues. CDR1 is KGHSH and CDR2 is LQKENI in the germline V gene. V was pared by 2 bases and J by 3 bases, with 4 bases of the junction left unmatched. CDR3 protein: CASSPLGQGIYEQYF. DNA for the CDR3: TGTGCCAGCTCACCATTGGGACAGGGGATCTACGAGCAGTACTTC.

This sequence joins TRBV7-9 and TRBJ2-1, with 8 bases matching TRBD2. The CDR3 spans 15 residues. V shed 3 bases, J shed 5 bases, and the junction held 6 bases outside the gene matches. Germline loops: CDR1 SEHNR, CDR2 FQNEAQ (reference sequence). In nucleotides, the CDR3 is TGTGCCAGCAGCTTCAGAGCGGGGGATGACAATGAGCAGTTCTTC. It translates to CASSFRAGDDNEQFF.

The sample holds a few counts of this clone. The CDR3 loop reads CASSFFLGDEQFF. The CDR3 bases are TGTGCCAGCAGCTTCTTTTTGGGCGATGAGCAGTTCTTC. The V gene is TRBV7-3, the J gene TRBJ2-1; unclear D gene. Germline values: CDR1 SGHTA, CDR2 FQGTGA. The V end was cut by 3 bases, the J end by 8 bases, with 11 bases between. CDR3 length: 13 amino acids.

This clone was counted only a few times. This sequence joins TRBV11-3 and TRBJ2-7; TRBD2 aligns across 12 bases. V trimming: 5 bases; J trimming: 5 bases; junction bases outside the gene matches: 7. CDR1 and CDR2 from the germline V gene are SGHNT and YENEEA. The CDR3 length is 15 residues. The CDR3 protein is CASSPSTSGSHEQYF. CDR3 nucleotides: TGTGCCAGCAGCCCATCGACTAGCGGGAGCCACGAGCAGTACTTC. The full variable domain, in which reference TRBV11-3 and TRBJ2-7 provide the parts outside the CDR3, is EAGVVQSPRYKIIEKKQPVAFWCNPISGHNTLYWYLQNLGQGPELLIRYENEEAVDDSQLPKDRFSAERLKGVDSTLKIQPAELGDSAVYLCASSPSTSGSHEQYFGPGTRLTVT.

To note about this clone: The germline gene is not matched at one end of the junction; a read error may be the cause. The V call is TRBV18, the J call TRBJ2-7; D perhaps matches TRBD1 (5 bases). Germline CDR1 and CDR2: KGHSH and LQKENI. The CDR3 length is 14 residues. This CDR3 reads CASSPQDGQREQYF. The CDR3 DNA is TGTGCCAGCTCTCCACAGGACGGACAAAGGGAGCAGTACTTC. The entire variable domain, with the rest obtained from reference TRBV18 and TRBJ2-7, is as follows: NAGVMQNPRHLVRRRGQEARLRCSPMKGHSHVYWYRQLPEEGLKFMVYLQKENIIDESGMPKERFSAEFPKEGPSILRIQQVVRGDSAAYFCASSPQDGQREQYFGPGTRLTVT.

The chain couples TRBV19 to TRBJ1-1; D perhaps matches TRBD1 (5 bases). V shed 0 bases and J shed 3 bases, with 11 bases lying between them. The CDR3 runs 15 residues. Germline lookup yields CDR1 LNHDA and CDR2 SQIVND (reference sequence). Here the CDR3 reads CASSIEGRRDTEAFF. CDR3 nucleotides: TGTGCCAGTAGTATAGAGGGGCGGAGGGACACTGAAGCTTTCTTT.

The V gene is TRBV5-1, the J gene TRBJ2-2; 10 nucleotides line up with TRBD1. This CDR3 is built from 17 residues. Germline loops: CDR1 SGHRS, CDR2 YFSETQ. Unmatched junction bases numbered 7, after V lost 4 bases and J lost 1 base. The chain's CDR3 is CASSLIRTGGNTGELFF. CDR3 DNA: TGCGCCAGCAGCCTAATTCGGACAGGGGGGAACACCGGGGAGCTGTTTTTT.

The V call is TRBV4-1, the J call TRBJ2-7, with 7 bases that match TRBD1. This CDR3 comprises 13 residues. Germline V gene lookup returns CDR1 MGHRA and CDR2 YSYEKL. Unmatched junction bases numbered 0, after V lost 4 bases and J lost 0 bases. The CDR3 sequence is CASSRDSSYEQYF. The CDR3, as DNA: TGCGCCAGCAGCCGGGACAGCTCCTACGAGCAGTACTTC.

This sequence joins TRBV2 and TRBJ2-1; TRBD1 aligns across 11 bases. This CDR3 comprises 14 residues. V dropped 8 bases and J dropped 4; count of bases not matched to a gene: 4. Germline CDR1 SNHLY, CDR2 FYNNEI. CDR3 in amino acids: CASGGTGGYNEQFF. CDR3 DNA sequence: TGTGCCAGCGGCGGGACAGGGGGGTACAATGAGCAGTTCTTC.

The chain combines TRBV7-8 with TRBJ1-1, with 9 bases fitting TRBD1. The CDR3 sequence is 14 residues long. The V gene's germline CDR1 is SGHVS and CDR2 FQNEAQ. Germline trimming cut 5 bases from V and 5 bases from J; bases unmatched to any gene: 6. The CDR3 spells CASSPGTGRTEAFF. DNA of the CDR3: TGTGCCAGCAGCCCCGGGACAGGGAGGACTGAAGCTTTCTTT.

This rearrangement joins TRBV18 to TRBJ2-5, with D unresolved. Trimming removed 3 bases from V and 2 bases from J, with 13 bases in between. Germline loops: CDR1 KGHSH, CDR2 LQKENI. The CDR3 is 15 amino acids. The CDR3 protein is CASSPNSYQQETQYF. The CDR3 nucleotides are TGTGCCAGCTCACCCAACAGCTACCAACAAGAGACCCAGTACTTC.

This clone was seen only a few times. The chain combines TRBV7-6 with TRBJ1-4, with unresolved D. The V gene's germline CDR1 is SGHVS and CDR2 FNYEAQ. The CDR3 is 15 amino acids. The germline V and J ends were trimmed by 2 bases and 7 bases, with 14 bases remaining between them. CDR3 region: CASSLSGGGFEKLFF. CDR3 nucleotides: TGTGCCAGCAGCTTATCAGGCGGAGGGTTTGAAAAACTGTTTTTT.

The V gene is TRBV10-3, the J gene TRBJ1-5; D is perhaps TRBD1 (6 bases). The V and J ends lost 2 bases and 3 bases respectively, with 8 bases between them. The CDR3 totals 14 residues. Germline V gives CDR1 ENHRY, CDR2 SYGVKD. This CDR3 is CAISEDRTNQPQHF. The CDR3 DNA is TGTGCCATCAGTGAGGACAGGACCAATCAGCCCCAGCATTTT.

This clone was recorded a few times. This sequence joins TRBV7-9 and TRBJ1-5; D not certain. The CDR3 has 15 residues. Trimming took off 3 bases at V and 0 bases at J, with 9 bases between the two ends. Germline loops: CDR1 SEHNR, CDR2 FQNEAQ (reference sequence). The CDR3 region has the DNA TGTGCCAGCAGCTTGGAGGGAAGTAGCAATCAGCCCCAGCATTTT. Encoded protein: CASSLEGSSNQPQHF.